This TCR beta chain was obtained from a study of blood T cells in healthy people across ages. Trimming took off 4 bases at V and 4 bases at J, with 18 bases between the two ends. This CDR3 is 15 amino acids long. Germline V gene lookup returns CDR1 DFQATT and CDR2 SNEGSKA (reference sequence). Isolation recovered at least 6.5 million PBMCs from every sample. The authors ran a second PCR of about 6 to 11 cycles using a sample-barcoded 5' primer and a J-beta primer mix. In TCRdb, the 5' RACE reads were re-called with MiXCR into one record per CDR3 protein. The repertoire consists of about 1.1 million distinct CDR3 sequences, with less than 45% occurring once and the leading ten covering about an eighth.

Sequencing was performed on blood. This TCR came from a man aged 18 to 29 in good health. The rearrangement joins TRBV20-1 to TRBJ2-3; either TRBD1 or TRBD2 may supply D (7 bases each). The CDR3 spells CSATTGQAGADTQYF. In DNA, the CDR3 is TGCAGTGCTACGACAGGACAGGCGGGGGCAGATACGCAGTATTTT.